One T cell receptor (beta chain) is described in this entry. The V and J ends lost 5 bases and 2 bases, in that order; junction bases with no gene match: 7. The CDR3 is made up of 15 amino acids. CDR1 and CDR2 from the germline V gene are MNHEY and SMNVEV (reference sequence). This sample was included in a study of blood T cell repertoires in COVID-19. Sequencing was performed with immunoSEQ multiplex PCR; in TCRdb, only in-frame clones are kept and a portion is missing. The sample lists 300,000 to 350,000 clones, approximately 89% occurring once. The source is a man aged 25-45 years who had recovered from COVID-19. The chain employs TRBV27 and TRBJ2-7, with 9 bases aligning to TRBD1. Sequencing was done on a sample of PBMCs or T cells enriched from blood (not recorded which). CDR3 DNA: TGTGCCAGCAGTCGACGGGACAGGGTTACCTACGAGCAGTACTTC. Amino acids: CASSRRDRVTYEQYF.